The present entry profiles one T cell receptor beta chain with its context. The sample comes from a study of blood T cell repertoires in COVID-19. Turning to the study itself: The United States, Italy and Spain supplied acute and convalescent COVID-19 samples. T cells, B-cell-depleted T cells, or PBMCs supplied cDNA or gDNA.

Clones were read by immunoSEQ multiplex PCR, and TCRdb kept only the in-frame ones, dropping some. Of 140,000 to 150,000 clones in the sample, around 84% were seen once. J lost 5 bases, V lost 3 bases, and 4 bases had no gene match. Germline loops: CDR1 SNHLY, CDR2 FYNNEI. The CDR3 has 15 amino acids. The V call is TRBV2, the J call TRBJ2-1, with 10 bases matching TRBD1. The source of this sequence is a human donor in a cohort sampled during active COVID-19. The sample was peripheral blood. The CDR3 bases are TGTGCCAGCAGTGATGACAGGGGGCGGGACAATGAGCAGTTCTTC. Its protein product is CASSDDRGRDNEQFF.